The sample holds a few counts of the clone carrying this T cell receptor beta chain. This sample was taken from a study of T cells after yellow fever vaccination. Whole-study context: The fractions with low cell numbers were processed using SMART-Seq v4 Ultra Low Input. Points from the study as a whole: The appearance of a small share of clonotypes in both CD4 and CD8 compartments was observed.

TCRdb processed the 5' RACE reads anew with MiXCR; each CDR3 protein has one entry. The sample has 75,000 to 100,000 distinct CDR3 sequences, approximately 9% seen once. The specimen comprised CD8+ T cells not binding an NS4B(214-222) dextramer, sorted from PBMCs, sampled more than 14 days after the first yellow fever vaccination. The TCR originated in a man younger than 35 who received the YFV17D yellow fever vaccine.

CDR3 sequence reads: CASRPPGTGRGNEQFF. CDR3 bases: TGTGCCAGCAGGCCACCCGGGACAGGGAGGGGCAATGAGCAGTTCTTC. The rearrangement uses TRBV5-6 and TRBJ2-1, with TRBD1 identical over 9 bases. There are 16 residues in the CDR3. The V gene end was trimmed by 5 bases and the J gene end by 6 bases; junction bases not matched to a gene: 12. Germline CDR1 and CDR2: SGHDT and YYEEEE.